This TCR beta chain was obtained from a study of T cells in narcolepsy. Findings of the study overall: Reportedly, autoreactive clonotypes were serially detected in patients' blood but not controls'. Autoreactive clone sequences were missing from some blood memory CD4+ repertoires. HCRT-specific and TRIB2-specific autoreactive clonotypes appeared among same-patient CSF and blood CD4+ clonotypes.

Clones were read by immunoSEQ multiplex PCR, and TCRdb kept only the in-frame ones, dropping some. The sample lists about 13,000 clones, around 90% seen once, with about 1.7% in the top ten. On this clone: Antigen unknown.

The CDR3 totals 14 residues. The ends were cut back, 5 bases at V and 5 bases at J, with 13 bases in the middle. The germline CDR1 and CDR2 sequences are SGHKS and YYEKEE (reference sequence). Input material: CD45RA- memory CD4+ T cells from PBMCs. This receptor was taken from a human donor with narcolepsy. This chain uses TRBV5-5 with TRBJ1-4; a possible D gene is TRBD1 (5 bases). The CDR3 loop is CASSTPTENEKLFF. The CDR3, as DNA: TGTGCCAGCAGTACCCCGACAGAAAATGAAAAACTGTTTTTT.